A single sample is the source of the 32 T cell receptor beta chains below, sequenced in a study of blood T cell repertoires in COVID-19 (dated by TCRdb to 2018 to 2020). Receptor libraries were prepared by the immunoSEQ multiplex PCR assay. TCRdb re-hosts the immuneACCESS table, in-frame sequences only. Its copies lack some clones; in the studies checked, an unresolved V gene accounts for under half of them, and the cause for the rest is not known. The sample table shows about 250,000 clones, and about 91% are seen once. The top ten constitute roughly 6.3% of the sample. The source material was peripheral blood. The source is a woman in her twenties or thirties with COVID-19, enrolled during active disease.

This chain joins TRBV2 and TRBJ2-3; D might be TRBD1 (5 bases). This CDR3 is 15 amino acids long. V lost 7 bases and J lost 0, with 14 bases in between. Germline V CDR1 and CDR2: SNHLY, FYNNEI. The CDR3 region is CASIRDSASTDTQYF. In DNA, the CDR3 is TGTGCCAGCATTCGCGACAGTGCTAGCACAGATACGCAGTATTTT.

The chain links TRBV5-1 to TRBJ1-1, with a possible D match to TRBD1 (6 bases). V shed 4 bases and J shed 0 bases, with 13 bases lying between them. Germline V gene lookup returns CDR1 SGHRS and CDR2 YFSETQ. The CDR3 has 15 amino acids. DNA of the CDR3: TGCGCCAGCAGCATATCCGGGACACTGAACACTGAAGCTTTCTTT. Protein: CASSISGTLNTEAFF.

V usage is TRBV7-6 and J usage is TRBJ2-2; 12 nucleotides agree with TRBD2. This CDR3 is 18 amino acids long. Germline-derived CDR1 and CDR2 are SGHVS and FNYEAQ. V dropped 3 bases and J dropped 0; count of bases not matched to a gene: 5. In DNA, the CDR3 is TGTGCCAGCAGCTTCCACACTAGCGGGAGGCCGAACACCGGGGAGCTGTTTTTT. Its protein product is CASSFHTSGRPNTGELFF.

The chain combines TRBV9 with TRBJ2-3, with 9 nucleotides matching TRBD2. Trimming removed 2 bases from V and 4 bases from J; junction bases left unmatched: 8. This CDR3 region has 16 residues. From germline, CDR1 is SGDLS and CDR2 YYNGEE. CDR3: CASSVRAGGPADTQYF. The CDR3 DNA is TGTGCCAGCAGCGTGAGGGCGGGGGGGCCGGCAGATACGCAGTATTTT.

V usage is TRBV18 and J usage is TRBJ2-2; tentatively, D is TRBD2 (6 bases). Germline V gene sequence: CDR1 KGHSH, CDR2 LQKENI. The CDR3 has 15 residues. The V end was cut by 8 bases, the J end by 1 base, with 14 bases between. Written as DNA, the CDR3 is TGTGCCAGCCCTCGGGACTGGCAGAACACCGGGGAGCTGTTTTTT. Amino acid sequence: CASPRDWQNTGELFF.

This chain connects TRBV9 to TRBJ1-3; D perhaps matches TRBD1 (6 bases). There are 19 residues in the CDR3. The V end lost 3 bases, the J end lost 0 bases, and 22 bases lay between the germline ends. Germline V lookup: CDR1 SGDLS, CDR2 YYNGEE. The CDR3 bases are TGTGCCAGCAGCGCACGGCTCGGGGGGCACGCCAACTCTGGAAACACCATATATTTT. Its translation is CASSARLGGHANSGNTIYF.

CDR3 sequence (DNA): TGTGCCAGCAACCACTTCGCCGGGTCTGCCACTGAAGCTTTCTTT. It codes for CASNHFAGSATEAFF. The chain uses TRBV11-2 and TRBJ1-1; D not resolved. Germline CDR1 is SGHAT and CDR2 is FQNNGV. The length of the CDR3 is 15 residues. Trimming shortened V by 7 bases and J by 4 bases, and 19 bases separated the two germline ends.

This chain connects TRBV19 to TRBJ2-2; 8 nucleotides agree with TRBD2. Trimming removed 6 bases from V and 6 bases from J; junction bases left unmatched: 0. Germline V CDR1 and CDR2: LNHDA, SQIVND (reference sequence). There are 12 residues in the CDR3. The CDR3 loop is CASSGRAGELFF. In DNA form, the CDR3 reads TGTGCCAGTAGCGGGAGGGCCGGGGAGCTGTTTTTT.

This sequence joins TRBV12-3 or TRBV12-4 and TRBJ1-3, with D perhaps TRBD1 (5 bases). The CDR3 has 12 residues. Trimming pared 2 bases from V and 10 bases from J, leaving 9 bases between. Written as DNA, the CDR3 is TGTGCCAGCAGTTTAACAGGAAGGACCATATATTTT. Its translation is CASSLTGRTIYF.

This clone was counted many times. The chain couples TRBV2 to TRBJ2-7, with 9 bases that match TRBD2. Trimming at V came to 2 bases and at J to 2 bases, leaving 4 bases not matched to a gene. Germline V gene lookup returns CDR1 SNHLY and CDR2 FYNNEI. The CDR3 is made up of 15 amino acids. CDR3 region: CASSELAGEPYEQYV. CDR3 nucleotide sequence: TGTGCCAGCAGTGAATTAGCGGGAGAACCCTACGAGCAGTACGTC.

J is TRBJ1-4 and V is TRBV10-3; a possible D gene is TRBD1 (6 bases). V was clipped by 1 base and J by 7 bases, with 13 bases between them. CDR1 ENHRY and CDR2 SYGVKD come from the germline V gene. This CDR3 is 15 amino acids long. CDR3 region: CAISEFNREGEKLFF. The CDR3 DNA follows: TGTGCCATCAGTGAGTTCAACAGGGAGGGTGAAAAACTGTTTTTT.

Only one count was recorded for this clone. DNA for the CDR3: TGTGCCAGCAGCAAAGTACCTAGTTCCACTACGATGCCGCAGTATTTT. It specifies CASSKVPSSTTMPQYF. The chain employs TRBV21-1 and TRBJ2-3; the table's TRBD2 call for D was not verified on the DNA. TRBV21-1 is annotated as a pseudogene. The CDR3 contains 16 residues.

The chain combines TRBV23-1 with TRBJ2-7; maybe TRBD1 (6 bases). TRBV23-1 is filed as an ORF, its function uncertain. The CDR3 contains 16 residues. With 0 bases removed from V and 2 bases from J, the gap between germline ends came to 14 bases. The CDR3 DNA sequence: TGCGCCAGCAGTCAATCTTTCTCAGGGGTCCCCTACGAGCAGTACGTC. It encodes CASSQSFSGVPYEQYV.

This rearrangement joins TRBV2 to TRBJ2-1, with 13 bases lining up with TRBD2. Germline CDR1 is SNHLY and CDR2 is FYNNEI. Losses at the gene ends were 4 bases for V and 14 bases for J; bases not matched to a gene: 8. CDR3 size: 14 residues. CDR3 sequence: CASSGGLAGLREFF. The CDR3 DNA reads as TGTGCCAGCAGTGGGGGACTAGCGGGACTTCGGGAGTTCTTC.

The chain couples TRBV5-1 to TRBJ1-1, with 12 bases lining up with TRBD1. The CDR3 loop spans 17 amino acids. In germline, CDR1 is SGHRS, CDR2 YFSETQ. Trimming took 3 bases from V and 6 from J; bases not matched to a gene: 12. The CDR3 protein is CASSWGDRGPQGAEAFF. In nucleotides, the CDR3 is TGCGCCAGCAGCTGGGGGGACAGGGGGCCGCAAGGCGCTGAAGCTTTCTTT.

The V and J genes are TRBV7-2 and TRBJ2-7; 8 nucleotides match TRBD2. The germline CDR1 and CDR2 sequences are SGHTA and FQGNSA. The junction had 10 bases not matched to a gene; V was cut back by 0 bases and J by 6 bases. This CDR3 has 16 residues. The DNA of the CDR3 is TGTGCCAGCAGCTTAGCGCTGGGCGGGGGGAGATCCGAGCAGTACTTC. It yields the protein CASSLALGGGRSEQYF. Full variable domain (remainder filled in from reference TRBV7-2 and TRBJ2-7): GAGVSQSPSNKVTEKGKDVELRCDPISGHTALYWYRQSLGQGLEFLIYFQGNSAPDKSGLPSDRFSAERTGGSVSTLTIQRTQQEDSAVYLCASSLALGGGRSEQYFGPGTRLTVT.

This CDR3 is CASSLRTGGNSGNTIYF. The CDR3 bases are TGTGCCAGCAGTTTAAGGACAGGGGGAAATTCTGGAAACACCATATATTTT. The chain has TRBV11-3 and TRBJ1-3; 10 bases match TRBD1. The CDR3 spans 17 residues. V lost 6 bases, J lost 1 base, and 9 bases stayed unmatched. Germline lookup yields CDR1 SGHNT and CDR2 YENEEA.

J is TRBJ2-5 and V is TRBV5-6, with 10 bases that match TRBD1. Germline V gene lookup returns CDR1 SGHDT and CDR2 YYEEEE. The CDR3 spans 15 residues. Trimming at V came to 3 bases and at J to 3 bases, leaving 5 bases not matched to a gene. DNA for the CDR3: TGTGCCAGCAGCTGGACGGGACAGGGGAAAGAGACCCAGTACTTC. It yields the protein CASSWTGQGKETQYF.

The CDR3 DNA reads as TGTGCCAGCAGCGTAGGGACACCCCAAGAGACCCAGTACTTC. Its protein product is CASSVGTPQETQYF. This chain links TRBV2 with TRBJ2-5; tentative D call: TRBD1 (6 bases). Trimming stripped 6 bases from V and 1 base from J, with 12 bases between. The CDR3 extends over 14 amino acids. The germline CDR1 and CDR2 sequences are SNHLY and FYNNEI.

V gene TRBV18 combines with J gene TRBJ1-1; no firm D call. Trimming shortened V by 3 bases and J by 6 bases, and 11 bases separated the two germline ends. The CDR3 contains 13 residues. Germline values: CDR1 KGHSH, CDR2 LQKENI. The CDR3 protein is CASSPQRLAEAFF. The CDR3 region has the DNA TGTGCCAGCTCACCCCAGCGATTAGCTGAAGCTTTCTTT.

This chain links TRBV10-1 with TRBJ1-4; no clear D. The germline V and J ends were trimmed by 0 bases and 0 bases, with 11 bases remaining between them. Per the germline V gene, CDR1 is WNHNN and CDR2 is SYGVQD (reference sequence). CDR3 length: 17 amino acids. The CDR3 nucleotides read TGCGCCAGCAGTGAGTCGAGCCCGGGAGCAACTAATGAAAAACTGTTTTTT. As protein: CASSESSPGATNEKLFF.

The genes are TRBV19 and TRBJ1-5; D is unresolved. The V and J ends lost 3 bases and 0 bases respectively, with 9 bases between them. Germline CDR1 is LNHDA and CDR2 is SQIVND (reference sequence). This CDR3 has 15 residues. The DNA of the CDR3 is TGTGCCAGTAGTATTCGCGAGGTTAGCAATCAGCCCCAGCATTTT. It is translated as CASSIREVSNQPQHF.

This clone was seen only a few times. The chain couples TRBV12-5 to TRBJ2-1; TRBD1 matches 9 bases. V lost 0 bases, J lost 1 base, and 4 bases stayed unmatched. CDR3 length: 17 amino acids. Germline V gene sequence: CDR1 LGHNT, CDR2 FRNRAP. Here the CDR3 reads CASGLVQGANSYNEQFF. The CDR3 DNA is TGTGCTAGTGGTTTGGTACAGGGGGCTAATTCCTACAATGAGCAGTTCTTC.

The chain has TRBV18 and TRBJ1-4; D ambiguous. The CDR3 length is 15 residues. V lost 2 bases, J lost 7 bases, and 14 bases lay in between. The germline CDR1 and CDR2 sequences are KGHSH and LQKENI. The CDR3 spells CASSPNAGSSEKLFF. The CDR3 DNA is TGTGCCAGCTCACCAAATGCGGGTTCAAGTGAAAAACTGTTTTTT.

This chain connects TRBV5-1 to TRBJ1-1, with TRBD1 identical over 7 bases. With V trimmed by 0 bases and J by 6 bases, 11 bases remained unmatched. Germline assignment: CDR1 SGHRS and CDR2 YFSETQ. CDR3 length: 16 amino acids. CDR3 coding DNA: TGCGCCAGCAGCTTGGGACCAGGACAGGTATATCCTGAAGCTTTCTTT. Amino acids: CASSLGPGQVYPEAFF.

The V call is TRBV3-1 (or the pseudogene TRBV3-2), the J call TRBJ2-3; TRBD2 aligns across 8 bases. The germline gives CDR1 LGHDT, CDR2 YNNKEL (reference sequence). The CDR3 spans 15 residues. The junction had 8 bases not matched to a gene; V was cut back by 4 bases and J by 5 bases. The CDR3: CASSPRRAGGDTQYF. The CDR3 region has the DNA TGTGCCAGCAGCCCCCGCAGGGCGGGGGGAGATACGCAGTATTTT.

In its sample, this clone was seen a few times. The chain couples TRBV27 to TRBJ1-6; D remains ambiguous. The CDR3 extends over 17 amino acids. V lost 3 bases to trimming and J lost 0 bases, with 12 bases between them. Germline CDR1 is MNHEY and CDR2 is SMNVEV (reference sequence). CDR3 sequence reads: CASSLNGVSSYNSPLHF. CDR3 nucleotide sequence: TGTGCCAGCAGTTTGAACGGGGTGAGCTCCTATAATTCACCCCTCCACTTT.

The rearrangement uses TRBV11-3 and TRBJ1-1; the match to TRBD1 covers 7 bases. The germline V gene encodes CDR1 SGHNT and CDR2 YENEEA. The length of the CDR3 is 14 residues. Losses at the gene ends were 1 base for V and 4 bases for J; bases not matched to a gene: 3. CDR3 bases: TGTGCCAGCAGCTTAGCGCAGGGGGGCACTGAAGCTTTCTTT. As protein: CASSLAQGGTEAFF.

The chain is built from TRBV10-3 and TRBJ2-2; 9 bases align to TRBD2. Germline V gives CDR1 ENHRY, CDR2 SYGVKD. The J segment lost 0 bases and the V segment lost 4 bases, leaving 9 bases of the junction unmatched. The CDR3 runs 18 residues. This CDR3 is CAISVMPSGEPNTGELFF. CDR3 bases: TGTGCCATCAGTGTTATGCCTAGCGGGGAACCGAACACCGGGGAGCTGTTTTTT.

The rearrangement links TRBV6-2 or TRBV6-3 to TRBJ2-2; 13 bases line up with TRBD2. This CDR3 has 16 residues. The germline CDR1 and CDR2 sequences are MNHEY and SVGEGT. V dropped 5 bases and J dropped 4; count of bases not matched to a gene: 4. In DNA form, the CDR3 reads TGTGCCAGCAGTCATTGGACTAGCGGGGGCACCGGGGAGCTGTTTTTT. Translated, it gives CASSHWTSGGTGELFF.

This rearrangement joins TRBV19 to TRBJ1-2, with 7 bases that match TRBD1. The CDR3 has 13 amino acids. Germline CDR1 reads LNHDA; CDR2 reads SQIVND (reference sequence). J gave up 5 bases and V 9 bases, and 9 bases lay outside the gene matches. The CDR3 is CARTGWPGYGYTF. The CDR3 DNA reads as TGTGCCAGGACAGGGTGGCCCGGGTATGGCTACACCTTC.

The chain links TRBV19 to TRBJ1-1, with D possibly TRBD1 on 5 matching bases. The length of the CDR3 is 16 residues. V shed 5 bases and J shed 4 bases, with 20 bases lying between them. Looked up from germline, CDR1 is LNHDA and CDR2 is SQIVND (reference sequence). In DNA form, the CDR3 reads TGTGCCAGTAGTCTCCATAAGGGGATTCAAGCCACTGAAGCTTTCTTT. Amino acids: CASSLHKGIQATEAFF.